These 9 T cell receptor beta chains were sequenced from one sample in a study of regulatory T cells in long-lasting Graves disease. Library construction for TCR beta used iRepertoire HTBI primers and Arm-PCR of CDR3 regions. MiXCR, applied by TCRdb to the multiplex PCR reads, yields one record per CDR3 protein. The sample lists approximately 440,000 distinct CDR3 sequences; around 15% were seen once. Time point: newly diagnosed GD, antithyroid drugs for less than 3 months. RNA extracted from PBMCs served as the sequencing template. The same data also contributed to another study, on T cells in Graves' hyperthyroidism and ophthalmopathy.

This material consisted of peripheral blood mononuclear cells (PBMCs), taken at new diagnosis, from a patient treated with antithyroid drugs. These receptors were obtained from a man aged 35-49 years with Graves disease.

Concerning this clonotype itself: A read error may explain this, as a much larger clone is one base away. The V and J genes are TRBV28 and TRBJ2-5, with D hard to call. The CDR3 is 13 amino acids. Trimming removed 5 bases from V and 5 bases from J, with 12 bases in between. CDR1 is MDHEN and CDR2 is SYDVKM in the germline V gene. CDR3 nucleotides: TGTGCCAGCAGTGAAAGAAGCCTGGAGACCCAGTACTTC. It codes for CASSERSLETQYF. Variable domain in full (rest from reference TRBV28 and TRBJ2-5): DVKVTQSSRYLVKRTGEKVFLECVQDMDHENMFWYRQDPGLGLRLIYFSYDVKMKEKGDIPEGYSVSREKKERFSLILESASTNQTSMYLCASSERSLETQYFGPGTRLLVL.

There are a few counts of this clonotype. The chain employs TRBV20-1 and TRBJ2-3; TRBD1 matches at 11 bases. This CDR3 is built from 14 residues. Germline loops: CDR1 DFQATT, CDR2 SNEGSKA (reference sequence). CDR3 DNA sequence: TGCAGCGCGCTGGGACAGGGGGTCGGAGATACGCAGTATTTT. It encodes CSALGQGVGDTQYF.

The J gene is TRBJ2-2, the V gene TRBV6-8; D is ambiguous. This CDR3 region has 15 residues. Per germline, CDR1 MNHGY and CDR2 SAAAGT. The V gene lost 2 bases and the J gene lost 6 bases, with 13 bases spanning the gap. CDR3 DNA sequence: TGTGCCAGCAGTTACCCCAATCCCGACCCCGGGGAGCTGTTTTTT. Its protein product is CASSYPNPDPGELFF.

The chain joins TRBV27 to TRBJ2-5; tentatively, D is TRBD1 (6 bases). Deletions cut 2 bases from V and 5 bases from J, with 12 bases between. Germline V gives CDR1 MNHEY, CDR2 SMNVEV (reference sequence). The CDR3 is made up of 14 amino acids. This CDR3 is CASSLVGAGETQYF. The CDR3 DNA reads TGTGCCAGCAGTTTAGTGGGGGCCGGTGAGACCCAGTACTTC.

The table lists this clonotype with a few counts. The chain employs TRBV5-1 and TRBJ2-5, with 7 positions matching TRBD2. This CDR3 comprises 12 residues. Unmatched junction bases numbered 3, after V lost 5 bases and J lost 5 bases. Germline lookup yields CDR1 SGHRS and CDR2 YFSETQ. The DNA of the CDR3 is TGCGCCAGCAGGACTAGCAGGGAGACCCAGTACTTC. The encoded protein is CASRTSRETQYF.

The chain employs TRBV29-1 and TRBJ2-1, with TRBD2 matching over 16 bases. The CDR3 has 17 amino acids. J was trimmed by 0 bases and V by 3 bases; bases with no gene match: 2. Germline V gene lookup returns CDR1 SQVTM and CDR2 ANQGSEA. The CDR3 nucleotides are TGCAGCGTTGAGGGACTAGCGGGAGGGTACTCCTACAATGAGCAGTTCTTC. It encodes CSVEGLAGGYSYNEQFF.

This clonotype was counted many times. The chain is built from TRBV6-2 or TRBV6-3 and TRBJ2-7; tentative D call: TRBD1 (5 bases). The CDR3 length is 14 residues. Trimming removed 5 bases at V and 2 bases at J, with 13 bases between. The germline V gene has CDR1 MNHEY and CDR2 SVGEGT. CDR3 residues: CASSEGALAYEQYF. The CDR3, as DNA: TGTGCCAGCAGTGAAGGGGCCCTGGCCTACGAGCAGTACTTC.

This clonotype was seen more than once but under ten times. This sequence joins TRBV20-1 and TRBJ1-5, with a possible D match to TRBD1 (5 bases). The CDR3 extends over 13 amino acids. From germline, CDR1 is DFQATT and CDR2 SNEGSKA (reference sequence). The V gene lost 6 bases and the J gene lost 5 bases, with 14 bases spanning the gap. In nucleotides, the CDR3 is TGCAGTGCCACCGGGACCCTGGATCAGCCCCAGCATTTT. Translation gives CSATGTLDQPQHF.

The chain links TRBV18 to TRBJ2-7; 10 nucleotides match TRBD2. This CDR3 comprises 15 residues. The J segment lost 4 bases and the V segment lost 6 bases, leaving 9 bases of the junction unmatched. The germline CDR1 and CDR2 sequences are KGHSH and LQKENI. CDR3 sequence (DNA): TGTGCCAGCTCCGAAAGCGGGAGGGCCGGTTACGAGCAGTACTTC. This translates into CASSESGRAGYEQYF.